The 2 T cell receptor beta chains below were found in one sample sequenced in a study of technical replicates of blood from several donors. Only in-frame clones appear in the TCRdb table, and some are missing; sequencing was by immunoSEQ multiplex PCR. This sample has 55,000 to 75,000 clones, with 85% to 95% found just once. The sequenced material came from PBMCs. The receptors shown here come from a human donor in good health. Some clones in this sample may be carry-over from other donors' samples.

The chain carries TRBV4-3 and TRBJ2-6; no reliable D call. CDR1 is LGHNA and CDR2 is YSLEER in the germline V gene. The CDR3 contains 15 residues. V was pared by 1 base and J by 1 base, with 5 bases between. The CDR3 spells CASSQGGSGANVLTF. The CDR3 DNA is TGCGCCAGCAGCCAAGGAGGTTCTGGGGCCAACGTCCTGACTTTC.

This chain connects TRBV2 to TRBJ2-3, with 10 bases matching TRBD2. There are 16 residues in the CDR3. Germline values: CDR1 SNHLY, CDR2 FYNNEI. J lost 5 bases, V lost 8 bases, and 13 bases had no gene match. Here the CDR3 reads CASRRGSGGGLDTQYF. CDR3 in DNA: TGTGCCAGCCGGAGGGGCAGCGGGGGGGGCTTAGATACGCAGTATTTT.